Shown below are 21 T cell receptor beta chains from a single sample sequenced in a study of blood T cells in healthy people across ages. The use of a sample-barcoded 5' primer and a J-beta primer mix characterized a second PCR of roughly 6 to 11 cycles. TCRdb processed the 5' RACE reads anew with MiXCR; each CDR3 protein has one entry. The repertoire holds around 1,800,000 distinct CDR3 sequences, with 30% to 40% as singletons. The sample comprised blood. Every receptor here comes from a human donor in good health.

The chain combines TRBV20-1 with TRBJ1-2, with D unclear. Looked up from germline, CDR1 is DFQATT and CDR2 is SNEGSKA (reference sequence). The germline V and J ends were trimmed by 4 bases and 4 bases, with 10 bases remaining between them. The CDR3 is 12 amino acids. Here the CDR3 reads CSATRFGYGYTF. CDR3 nucleotide sequence: TGCAGTGCTACGCGATTTGGCTATGGCTACACCTTC.

This chain connects TRBV7-3 to TRBJ2-1; 9 nucleotides agree with TRBD1. Trimming at V came to 3 bases and at J to 2 bases, leaving 2 bases not matched to a gene. Germline lookup yields CDR1 SGHTA and CDR2 FQGTGA. CDR3 length: 15 residues. CDR3 in amino acids: CASSFDRGTYNEQFF. CDR3 DNA: TGTGCCAGCAGCTTCGACAGGGGGACCTACAATGAGCAGTTCTTC.

In its sample, this clonotype was seen a few times. The rearrangement links TRBV7-9 to TRBJ2-7; D remains ambiguous. This CDR3 comprises 16 residues. The germline V gene encodes CDR1 SEHNR and CDR2 FQNEAQ (reference sequence). Trimming took off 5 bases at V and 6 bases at J, with 23 bases between the two ends. This CDR3 reads CASSPEHRRVVGEQYF. The CDR3 DNA is TGTGCCAGCAGCCCCGAGCACCGAAGGGTGGTCGGCGAGCAGTACTTC.

This CDR3 reads CSARDPTGGEKLFF. DNA of the CDR3: TGCAGTGCTAGAGATCCTACAGGCGGAGAAAAACTGTTTTTT. The chain has TRBV20-1 and TRBJ1-4, with D maybe TRBD1 (5 bases). The V gene lost 0 bases and the J gene lost 8 bases, with 13 bases spanning the gap. The CDR3 covers 14 residues. CDR1 and CDR2 (germline): DFQATT, SNEGSKA (reference sequence).

Only a few counts were recorded for this clonotype. The chain combines TRBV29-1 with TRBJ1-1, with TRBD1 as a possible D gene (6 bases). Germline CDR1 and CDR2: SQVTM and ANQGSEA. With 4 bases removed from V and 4 bases from J, the gap between germline ends came to 10 bases. The CDR3 loop spans 12 amino acids. This CDR3 is CSVAGVRTEAFF. CDR3 bases: TGCAGCGTTGCAGGGGTACGCACTGAAGCTTTCTTT.

This chain uses TRBV4-2 with TRBJ2-1; a possible D gene is TRBD2 (5 bases). The V gene's germline CDR1 is LGHNA and CDR2 YNFKEQ. This CDR3 region has 16 residues. The V gene lost 5 bases and the J gene lost 8 bases, with 22 bases spanning the gap. In DNA, the CDR3 is TGTGCCAGCAGCTTTAATCCTATTCTGGCGGGCGATGAGCAGTTCTTC. It yields the protein CASSFNPILAGDEQFF.

The V call is TRBV4-3, the J call TRBJ1-5; possibly TRBD1 for D (5 bases). This CDR3 comprises 16 residues. Germline CDR1 reads LGHNA; CDR2 reads YSLEER. Between the trimmed V and J ends, which lost 0 bases and 5 bases, there was a span of 14 bases. The CDR3 coding sequence is TGCGCCAGCAGCCAAGAAAAGGGGATGGGGCATCAGCCCCAGCATTTT. Protein: CASSQEKGMGHQPQHF.

The V gene is TRBV3-1, the J gene TRBJ2-5, with 12 bases matching TRBD2. The CDR3 length is 17 residues. Trimming cost V 4 bases and J 4 bases; bases outside gene matches: 10. The V gene's germline CDR1 is LGHDT and CDR2 YNNKEL (reference sequence). The CDR3: CASSPTLAGGLGETQYF. CDR3 bases: TGTGCCAGCAGCCCAACCCTAGCGGGGGGGCTAGGAGAGACCCAGTACTTC.

The chain uses TRBV27 and TRBJ2-5, with D perhaps TRBD2 (5 bases). Germline lookup yields CDR1 MNHEY and CDR2 SMNVEV (reference sequence). This CDR3 has 14 amino acids. V was trimmed by 4 bases and J by 5 bases, leaving 14 bases between them. CDR3 nucleotides: TGTGCCAGCAGTTCTGGACTGTTCGGGGAGACCCAGTACTTC. Its translation: CASSSGLFGETQYF.

The sample holds one count of this clonotype. The J gene is TRBJ1-5, the V gene TRBV7-2; D is perhaps TRBD1 (6 bases). Trimming left V 4 bases short and J 6 bases short, with 13 bases between. This CDR3 has 14 residues. Germline V gene lookup returns CDR1 SGHTA and CDR2 FQGNSA. As DNA, the CDR3 is TGTGCCAGCAGCTCAGTCACAGGGATTCAGCCCCAGCATTTT. Protein sequence: CASSSVTGIQPQHF.

V gene TRBV6-5 combines with J gene TRBJ1-1; the D gene is possibly TRBD1 (6 bases). V shed 5 bases and J shed 5 bases, with 12 bases lying between them. The CDR3 runs 13 residues. The germline CDR1 and CDR2 sequences are MNHEY and SVGAGI. The CDR3 DNA sequence: TGTGCCAGCAGTATATTCAGGGGTACTGAAGCTTTCTTT. This sequence encodes CASSIFRGTEAFF.

The CDR3 here is CASSRPTGDLGSEQYF. Written as DNA, the CDR3 is TGTGCCAGCAGCCGCCCGACGGGAGACCTAGGGAGTGAGCAGTACTTC. The chain has TRBV6-5 and TRBJ2-5; perhaps TRBD2 as D (6 bases). The CDR3 consists of 16 residues. The germline V gene has CDR1 MNHEY and CDR2 SVGAGI. Trimming took off 6 bases at V and 11 bases at J, with 28 bases between the two ends.

J is TRBJ1-4 and V is TRBV28; no firm D call. V was trimmed by 7 bases and J by 9 bases, leaving 18 bases between them. The CDR3 contains 14 residues. Looked up from germline, CDR1 is MDHEN and CDR2 is SYDVKM. Here the CDR3 reads CASTDLDGGKKLFF. For the CDR3, the DNA is TGTGCCAGCACCGACCTTGACGGAGGAAAAAAACTGTTTTTT.

V usage is TRBV29-1 and J usage is TRBJ2-2; TRBD1 aligns across 7 bases. CDR1 and CDR2 from the germline V gene are SQVTM and ANQGSEA. V lost 3 bases to trimming and J lost 5 bases; unmatched junction nucleotides: 3. This CDR3 spans 13 amino acids. CDR3 in DNA: TGCAGCGTTGAGGGACAGAAGACCGGGGAGCTGTTTTTT. Its protein is CSVEGQKTGELFF.

This rearrangement joins TRBV12-3 or TRBV12-4 to TRBJ1-1; 7 bases are shared with TRBD1. V lost 5 bases, J lost 1 base, and 7 bases stayed unmatched. The length of the CDR3 is 15 residues. The chain's CDR3 is CASSPSRQGNTEAFF. In nucleotides, the CDR3 is TGTGCCAGCAGTCCATCCCGACAGGGGAACACTGAAGCTTTCTTT.

This clonotype occurred a few times. This rearrangement joins TRBV5-1 to TRBJ1-1; D is uncertain. Germline V gene lookup returns CDR1 SGHRS and CDR2 YFSETQ. The germline V and J ends were trimmed by 0 bases and 1 base, with 10 bases remaining between them. CDR3 length: 15 residues. The CDR3 loop is CASSLVVSGNTEAFF. CDR3 DNA: TGCGCCAGCAGCTTGGTTGTCAGTGGGAACACTGAAGCTTTCTTT.

Here the CDR3 reads CASSVGTGSTYGYTF. DNA of the CDR3: TGTGCCAGCAGCGTCGGGACAGGGTCCACCTATGGCTACACCTTC. V and J are TRBV9 and TRBJ1-2, with 9 positions matching TRBD1. The V gene end was trimmed by 2 bases and the J gene end by 4 bases; junction bases not matched to a gene: 6. Looked up from germline, CDR1 is SGDLS and CDR2 is YYNGEE. The CDR3 has 15 amino acids.

The rearrangement links TRBV9 to TRBJ1-6, with D unclear. Deletions cut 0 bases from V and 7 bases from J, with 8 bases between. The CDR3 covers 14 residues. Germline CDR1 SGDLS, CDR2 YYNGEE. CDR3 region: CASSVGVENSPLHF. Here the CDR3 DNA reads TGTGCCAGCAGCGTAGGGGTGGAAAATTCACCCCTCCACTTT.

This clonotype was observed a few times. The V call is TRBV5-5, the J call TRBJ1-2, with D unresolved. This CDR3 has 15 amino acids. Germline lookup yields CDR1 SGHKS and CDR2 YYEKEE (reference sequence). V lost 1 base and J lost 6, with 16 bases in between. The CDR3 is CASSLYPGKIDGYTF. CDR3 DNA: TGTGCCAGCAGCTTGTATCCGGGGAAGATCGATGGCTACACCTTC.

This clonotype has a handful of counts. This chain uses TRBV29-1 with TRBJ1-2; 12 nucleotides agree with TRBD1. The CDR3 spans 14 residues. Per the germline V gene, CDR1 is SQVTM and CDR2 is ANQGSEA. V lost 7 bases to trimming and J lost 9 bases; unmatched junction nucleotides: 12. The CDR3 region has the DNA TGCAGCGCCAAAGGGACAGGGGGCAGCTCGAGCTACACCTTC. Its translation: CSAKGTGGSSSYTF.

The chain employs TRBV20-1 and TRBJ2-3, with a weak D call TRBD2 (7 bases). The CDR3 has 14 residues. Germline assignment: CDR1 DFQATT and CDR2 SNEGSKA (reference sequence). V dropped 3 bases and J dropped 2 bases, with 12 bases sitting between them. CDR3 sequence (DNA): TGCAGTGCTAGCGGGGGGCAGTTCACAGATACGCAGTATTTT. Protein: CSASGGQFTDTQYF.